The 27 T cell receptor beta chains in this list originate from one sample, sequenced in a study of T-cell memory formation after mild COVID-19. One entry per CDR3 protein results from TCRdb running MiXCR on the 5' RACE reads. Of 450,000 to 700,000 distinct CDR3 sequences listed, roughly 18% are singletons. The sample taken for sequencing was PBMCs or a T cell subset sorted from them (not recorded which). All receptors derive from an adult woman who had mild COVID-19 (a few samples of this study predate the infection). Cell type and time point are not known.

This clonotype was detected a few times. This chain joins TRBV6-2 or TRBV6-3 and TRBJ2-1; D is uncertain. The CDR3 has 15 residues. CDR1 and CDR2 from the germline V gene are MNHEY and SVGEGT. The germline V and J ends were trimmed by 6 bases and 2 bases, with 14 bases remaining between them. CDR3 bases: TGTGCCAGCAGCCTCCCGTGGGCCACCTACAATGAGCAGTTCTTC. This translates into CASSLPWATYNEQFF.

This clonotype occurred a few times. The chain's CDR3 is CASSLRTSGSGEQYF. As DNA, the CDR3 is TGTGCCAGCAGTTTACGGACTAGCGGGTCGGGTGAGCAGTACTTC. V is TRBV12-3 or TRBV12-4 and J is TRBJ2-7; 11 nucleotides agree with TRBD2. The length of the CDR3 is 15 residues. Losses at the gene ends were 2 bases for V and 7 bases for J; bases not matched to a gene: 7.

The J gene is TRBJ2-6, the V gene TRBV30, with D possibly being TRBD1 or TRBD2 (6 bases each). This CDR3 is built from 13 residues. With 5 bases removed from V and 2 bases from J, the gap between germline ends came to 7 bases. Germline values: CDR1 GTSNPN, CDR2 SVGIG (reference sequence). CDR3 DNA sequence: TGTGCCTGGGGGGGGCCTGGGGCCAACGTCCTGACTTTC. Protein: CAWGGPGANVLTF. Complete variable domain (other parts from reference TRBV30 and TRBJ2-6): SQTIHQWPATLVQPVGSPLSLECTVEGTSNPNLYWYRQAAGRGLQLLFYSVGIGQISSEVPQNLSASRPQDRQFILSSKKLLLSDSGFYLCAWGGPGANVLTFGAGSRLTVL.

This clonotype was detected a few times. In DNA form, the CDR3 reads TGTGCCAGCAGATCTGATGGGGATTCACCCCTCCACTTT. Translated: CASRSDGDSPLHF. The chain is built from TRBV7-9 and TRBJ1-6; D unclear. From germline, CDR1 is SEHNR and CDR2 FQNEAQ (reference sequence). This CDR3 contains 13 residues. V was trimmed by 6 bases and J by 8 bases, leaving 11 bases between them.

This clonotype was recorded a few times. This chain links TRBV5-1 with TRBJ1-2; 8 bases are a match to TRBD1. J gave up 5 bases and V 4 bases, and 13 bases lay outside the gene matches. The CDR3 runs 16 residues. Germline V CDR1 and CDR2: SGHRS, YFSETQ. CDR3 sequence: CASSLSWDRSFYGYTF. CDR3 bases: TGCGCCAGCAGCCTCTCTTGGGACAGGTCGTTTTATGGCTACACCTTC.

The chain has TRBV4-1 and TRBJ2-1; 12 nucleotides line up with TRBD2. The ends lost 3 bases at V and 0 bases at J; junction bases unmatched: 15. The germline CDR1 and CDR2 sequences are MGHRA and YSYEKL. This CDR3 has 21 amino acids. The CDR3 coding sequence is TGCGCCAGCAGCCACCCCATACGGACTAGCGGGGATCCAAGCTCCTACAATGAGCAGTTCTTC. Amino acids: CASSHPIRTSGDPSSYNEQFF.

Only a few counts were recorded for this clonotype. The genes are TRBV6-6 and TRBJ2-2; 9 bases match TRBD1. Germline lookup yields CDR1 MNHNY and CDR2 SVGAGI (reference sequence). The ends lost 5 bases at V and 5 bases at J; junction bases unmatched: 9. This CDR3 is 16 amino acids long. CDR3 amino acids: CASSRRQGGPTGELFF. For the CDR3, the DNA is TGTGCCAGCAGTAGACGACAGGGGGGTCCTACCGGGGAGCTGTTTTTT.

This clonotype has just a few counts. V and J are TRBV7-7 and TRBJ1-3; D call uncertain. V was clipped by 5 bases and J by 3 bases, with 17 bases between them. CDR1 and CDR2 from the germline V gene are SSHAT and FNYEAQ (reference sequence). This CDR3 region has 16 residues. This CDR3 is CASSPLGRAGGNTIYF. The CDR3 DNA is TGTGCCAGCAGCCCCCTTGGCCGGGCAGGTGGAAACACCATATATTTT.

This clonotype came up a few times. The CDR3 DNA is TGTGCCAGCAACACAGGGGCTGCCATCTACGAGCAGTACTTC. It is translated as CASNTGAAIYEQYF. The V and J genes are TRBV2 and TRBJ2-7; 7 nucleotides align to TRBD1. In germline, CDR1 is SNHLY, CDR2 FYNNEI. V lost 7 bases to trimming and J lost 3 bases; unmatched junction nucleotides: 9. The CDR3 has 14 amino acids. Full variable domain (missing parts from reference TRBV2 and TRBJ2-7): EPEVTQTPSHQVTQMGQEVILRCVPISNHLYFYWYRQILGQKVEFLVSFYNNEISEKSEIFDDQFSVERPDGSNFTLKIRSTKLEDSAMYFCASNTGAAIYEQYFGPGTRLTVT.

CDR3 bases: TGTGCCAGCAGTTTACAACCTCAGATGAACACTGAAGCTTTCTTT. Its protein product is CASSLQPQMNTEAFF. The rearrangement links TRBV12-3 or TRBV12-4 to TRBJ1-1; D ambiguous. Trimming stripped 2 bases from V and 0 bases from J, with 10 bases between. The CDR3 is 15 residues long.

The CDR3: CASSYANYGYTF. The CDR3 DNA reads TGTGCCAGCAGCTATGCGAACTATGGCTACACCTTC. The rearrangement joins TRBV7-2 to TRBJ1-2; D unclear. V lost 4 bases and J 2 bases, leaving 5 bases between the germline ends. CDR1 and CDR2 from the germline V gene are SGHTA and FQGNSA. The CDR3 spans 12 residues.

Only a few counts were recorded for this clonotype. This chain uses TRBV7-6 with TRBJ2-2; D gene ambiguous. Trimming left V 1 base short and J 5 bases short, with 8 bases between. The CDR3 is 14 residues long. CDR1 and CDR2 from the germline V gene are SGHVS and FNYEAQ. The CDR3 DNA sequence: TGTGCCAGCAGCTTAGTTATCGGGACCGGGGAGCTGTTTTTT. As protein: CASSLVIGTGELFF.

V usage is TRBV5-6 and J usage is TRBJ2-5, with a tentative D call TRBD1 (5 bases). Trimming cost V 4 bases and J 2 bases, with 15 bases left between them. CDR3 size: 15 residues. From germline, CDR1 is SGHDT and CDR2 YYEEEE. The DNA of the CDR3 is TGTGCCAGCAGCGAAACGGCAGGGCGGCAAGAGACCCAGTACTTC. Translation gives CASSETAGRQETQYF.

This clonotype has only a few counts. The genes are TRBV7-9 and TRBJ1-4, with 9 bases identical to TRBD1. The V gene end was trimmed by 7 bases and the J gene end by 8 bases; junction bases not matched to a gene: 8. The CDR3 runs to 14 residues. Germline CDR1 is SEHNR and CDR2 is FQNEAQ (reference sequence). CDR3 loop: CASTVQGAREKLFF. The CDR3 DNA sequence: TGTGCCAGCACCGTACAGGGGGCTCGAGAAAAACTGTTTTTT.

The chain joins TRBV27 to TRBJ2-7; no clear D. With 0 bases removed from V and 3 bases from J, the gap between germline ends came to 15 bases. This CDR3 is 16 amino acids long. Germline V CDR1 and CDR2: MNHEY, SMNVEV (reference sequence). The CDR3 sequence is CASSLSILGPYYEQYF. CDR3 nucleotide sequence: TGTGCCAGCAGTTTATCGATTCTTGGACCCTACTACGAGCAGTACTTC.

This clonotype was observed once. The V call is TRBV7-8, the J call TRBJ2-7; TRBD2 matches 7 bases. This CDR3 is built from 14 residues. V trimming: 5 bases; J trimming: 3 bases; junction bases outside the gene matches: 7. Germline V lookup: CDR1 SGHVS, CDR2 FQNEAQ. This CDR3 is CASSTTPGGYEQYF. CDR3 coding DNA: TGTGCCAGCAGCACGACCCCGGGGGGCTACGAGCAGTACTTC.

This clonotype occurred a few times. The chain recombines TRBV5-5 with TRBJ1-1; TRBD1 matches at 12 bases. CDR3 length: 15 amino acids. The trim removed 1 base at V and 5 bases at J, leaving 3 bases unmatched. CDR1 is SGHKS and CDR2 is YYEKEE in the germline V gene (reference sequence). The CDR3 protein is CASSLRGQGATEAFF. The CDR3 DNA sequence: TGTGCCAGCAGCTTGAGGGGACAGGGGGCTACTGAAGCTTTCTTT.

The table lists this clonotype with a few counts. The V and J genes are TRBV24-1 and TRBJ2-3; TRBD1 might be the D (6 bases). The CDR3 length is 15 residues. Trimming took 3 bases from V and 8 from J, leaving 17 bases between them. Germline CDR1 and CDR2: KGHDR and SFDVKD. CDR3 in DNA: TGTGCCACCAGTGATGCGAAGACAGGAATAACTACGCAGTATTTT. This encodes CATSDAKTGITTQYF.

The rearrangement uses TRBV27 and TRBJ1-5; tentative D call: TRBD1 (5 bases). V gave up 2 bases and J gave up 9 bases, with 14 bases separating them. This CDR3 has 14 amino acids. The germline gives CDR1 MNHEY, CDR2 SMNVEV (reference sequence). CDR3 amino acids: CASSLGGGRRPQHF. The CDR3 DNA is TGTGCCAGCAGTTTAGGCGGGGGAAGGCGGCCCCAGCATTTT.

The chain couples TRBV5-1 to TRBJ2-2; 10 bases align to TRBD1. Germline loops: CDR1 SGHRS, CDR2 YFSETQ. The CDR3 has 14 amino acids. J lost 8 bases, V lost 4 bases, and 5 bases had no gene match. CDR3 protein: CASSRDRGRGELFF. The CDR3 region has the DNA TGCGCCAGCAGCCGGGACAGGGGTCGAGGGGAGCTGTTTTTT.

The chain carries TRBV3-1 and TRBJ2-3, with D perhaps matching TRBD1 or TRBD2 (5 bases each). V lost 6 bases to trimming and J lost 4 bases, with 14 bases between them. Germline V lookup: CDR1 LGHDT, CDR2 YNNKEL (reference sequence). The CDR3 sequence is 14 residues long. The CDR3 loop is CASRQLQGADTQYF. The CDR3 DNA reads TGTGCCAGCAGACAACTTCAGGGAGCAGATACGCAGTATTTT.

This sequence joins TRBV25-1 and TRBJ2-3, with 9 bases matching TRBD2. The germline gives CDR1 MGHDK, CDR2 SYGVNS. The length of the CDR3 is 20 residues. The V gene end was trimmed by 4 bases and the J gene end by 2 bases; junction bases not matched to a gene: 19. The CDR3 sequence: CASSVMRGGISGSNTDTQYF. Written as DNA, the CDR3 is TGTGCCAGCAGTGTTATGCGGGGGGGAATCAGCGGGAGTAACACAGATACGCAGTATTTT.

This chain links TRBV6-2 or TRBV6-3 with TRBJ2-5; perhaps TRBD2 as D (6 bases). Germline values: CDR1 MNHEY, CDR2 SVGEGT. V dropped 0 bases and J dropped 2 bases, with 10 bases sitting between them. There are 15 residues in the CDR3. CDR3 sequence reads: CASSYSWDLQETQYF. For the CDR3, the DNA is TGTGCCAGCAGTTACTCGTGGGACTTACAAGAGACCCAGTACTTC.

The chain has TRBV19 and TRBJ2-5, with D uncertain. CDR1 is LNHDA and CDR2 is SQIVND in the germline V gene (reference sequence). The CDR3 extends over 13 amino acids. Trimming shortened V by 4 bases and J by 2 bases, and 8 bases separated the two germline ends. The CDR3 DNA sequence: TGTGCCAGTAGTAGATCCTTTCAAGAGACCCAGTACTTC. Its translation is CASSRSFQETQYF.

This clonotype has only a few counts. The rearrangement joins TRBV29-1 to TRBJ1-1, with a weak D call TRBD1 (5 bases). The CDR3 is 12 residues long. V was pared by 7 bases and J by 5 bases, with 14 bases between. Germline V CDR1 and CDR2: SQVTM, ANQGSEA. Written as DNA, the CDR3 is TGCAGCGGCAGATCGGGGGAAACTGAAGCTTTCTTT. It translates to CSGRSGETEAFF.

The chain is built from TRBV15 and TRBJ2-7; D uncertain. Trimming shortened V by 6 bases and J by 6 bases, and 15 bases separated the two germline ends. Germline assignment: CDR1 LNHNV and CDR2 YYDKDF (reference sequence). This CDR3 spans 13 amino acids. The CDR3 region has the DNA TGTGCCACCAGAGACACCGGATGGGGCGAGCAGTACTTC. It codes for CATRDTGWGEQYF. The entire variable domain, with the rest obtained from reference TRBV15 and TRBJ2-7, is as follows: DAMVIQNPRYQVTQFGKPVTLSCSQTLNHNVMYWYQQKSSQAPKLLFHYYDKDFNNEADTPDNFQSRRPNTSFCFLDIRSPGLGDTAMYLCATRDTGWGEQYFGPGTRLTVT.

J is TRBJ2-2 and V is TRBV3-1, with D tentatively TRBD2 (6 bases). Germline CDR1 reads LGHDT; CDR2 reads YNNKEL (reference sequence). The CDR3 consists of 15 residues. V shed 3 bases and J shed 5 bases, with 13 bases lying between them. CDR3 nucleotide sequence: TGTGCCAGCAGCCAGACTAGTCTTAAGACCGGGGAGCTGTTTTTT. This encodes CASSQTSLKTGELFF.